The 12 T cell receptor beta chains presented below share a single source sample, sequenced in a study of cytomegalovirus exposure and HLA in healthy donors. This PCR relied on a set of 60 Vbeta primers and 13 Jbeta primers. This table comes from immunoSEQ multiplex PCR, and its TCRdb copy is limited to in-frame clones, with some not included. Counted here are 120,000 or so clones, approximately 80% occurring once; the ten biggest clones make up roughly 1.8%. Sequencing input: PBMCs. The receptors derive from a man younger than 35 in good health and CMV-seronegative.

The chain joins TRBV7-9 to TRBJ1-4; 9 bases line up with TRBD1. V lost 5 bases to trimming and J lost 8 bases; unmatched junction nucleotides: 9. Germline values: CDR1 SEHNR, CDR2 FQNEAQ (reference sequence). There are 15 residues in the CDR3. This chain's CDR3 is CASSEGQGLREKLFF. The CDR3 coding sequence is TGTGCCAGCAGCGAGGGACAGGGTTTGAGGGAAAAACTGTTTTTT.

This clone was seen a single time. The chain recombines TRBV6-6 with TRBJ2-7; D possibly corresponds to TRBD1 (6 bases). Trimming removed 5 bases from V and 1 base from J, with 12 bases in between. Germline V gene data show CDR1 as MNHNY and CDR2 as SVGAGI (reference sequence). The CDR3 length is 14 residues. The CDR3 DNA sequence: TGTGCCAGCAGTGAGTCTGGACAGTCCTACGAGCAGTACTTC. Amino acid sequence: CASSESGQSYEQYF.

This chain joins TRBV7-2 and TRBJ2-3; D is perhaps TRBD2 (7 bases). The germline V gene encodes CDR1 SGHTA and CDR2 FQGNSA. The CDR3 is 14 residues long. Trimming removed 6 bases at V and 6 bases at J, with 16 bases between. CDR3: CASRAGGGLDTQYF. The CDR3 DNA sequence: TGTGCCAGCAGGGCGGGCGGGGGCTTGGATACGCAGTATTTT.

The rearrangement links TRBV5-5 to TRBJ2-1; TRBD1 aligns across 9 bases. The V gene's germline CDR1 is SGHKS and CDR2 YYEKEE (reference sequence). This CDR3 contains 17 residues. Losses at the gene ends were 4 bases for V and 0 bases for J; bases not matched to a gene: 8. The CDR3 protein is CASSPGQGLTSYNEQFF. CDR3 DNA sequence: TGTGCCAGCAGCCCTGGACAGGGGCTTACCTCCTACAATGAGCAGTTCTTC. Combining the CDR3 with reference TRBV5-5 and TRBJ2-1 gives the whole variable domain DAGVTQSPTHLIKTRGQQVTLRCSPISGHKSVSWYQQVLGQGPQFIFQYYEKEERGRGNFPDRFSARQFPNYSSELNVNALLLGDSALYLCASSPGQGLTSYNEQFFGPGTRLTVL.

This clone was observed a single time. V usage is TRBV4-1 and J usage is TRBJ1-5; D is unclear. V was shortened by 2 bases and J by 0 bases, with 5 bases between the two germline ends. The CDR3 sequence is 14 residues long. CDR1 and CDR2 from the germline V gene are MGHRA and YSYEKL. The CDR3 coding sequence is TGCGCCAGCAGCCAATTATATAGCAATCAGCCCCAGCATTTT. Its translation: CASSQLYSNQPQHF.

The rearrangement uses TRBV7-8 and TRBJ2-7; 11 bases align to TRBD1. The CDR3 covers 15 residues. With V trimmed by 5 bases and J by 3 bases, 6 bases remained unmatched. Germline V gene data show CDR1 as SGHVS and CDR2 as FQNEAQ. CDR3 sequence (DNA): TGTGCCAGCAGCACACGGACAGGGGGCGACTACGAGCAGTACTTC. It specifies CASSTRTGGDYEQYF.

This chain's CDR3 is CASSLNYGNYGYTF. The DNA of the CDR3 is TGTGCCAGCAGCTTAAATTACGGGAACTATGGCTACACCTTC. V gene TRBV5-6 combines with J gene TRBJ1-2; D gene unclear. This CDR3 contains 14 residues. Trimming pared 2 bases from V and 2 bases from J, leaving 10 bases between. CDR1 and CDR2 (germline): SGHDT, YYEEEE.

The chain links TRBV7-6 to TRBJ1-4; no clear D gene. The ends were cut back, 0 bases at V and 7 bases at J, with 12 bases in the middle. Germline V gene lookup returns CDR1 SGHVS and CDR2 FNYEAQ. The CDR3 runs 15 residues. CDR3 protein: CASSLARGIGEKLFF. CDR3 sequence (DNA): TGTGCCAGCAGCTTAGCTCGGGGAATCGGTGAAAAACTGTTTTTT.

This clone has a single count. The chain recombines TRBV9 with TRBJ2-3, with a tentative D call TRBD2 (6 bases). The germline V gene has CDR1 SGDLS and CDR2 YYNGEE. V was clipped by 4 bases and J by 2 bases, with 14 bases between them. This CDR3 has 15 residues. The CDR3 region is CASSIGRALTDTQYF. CDR3 coding DNA: TGTGCCAGCAGCATCGGGAGAGCTCTCACAGATACGCAGTATTTT.

This clone turned up a few times. Other DNA sequences in this sample translate to the same CDR3. This sequence joins TRBV5-1 and TRBJ1-2; 7 nucleotides agree with TRBD1. CDR1 SGHRS and CDR2 YFSETQ come from the germline V gene. The CDR3 totals 14 residues. Trimming at V came to 0 bases and at J to 7 bases, leaving 6 bases not matched to a gene. CDR3 loop: CASSLGQGVGGYTF. CDR3 in DNA: TGCGCCAGCAGCTTGGGACAGGGCGTTGGTGGCTACACCTTC. Full variable domain (remainder filled in from reference TRBV5-1 and TRBJ1-2): KAGVTQTPRYLIKTRGQQVTLSCSPISGHRSVSWYQQTPGQGLQFLFEYFSETQRNKGNFPGRFSGRQFSNSRSEMNVSTLELGDSALYLCASSLGQGVGGYTFGSGTRLTVV.

This chain connects TRBV7-9 to TRBJ1-2; TRBD1 is a possible D gene (5 bases). Germline-derived CDR1 and CDR2 are SEHNR and FQNEAQ (reference sequence). V was shortened by 8 bases and J by 2 bases, with 15 bases between the two germline ends. This CDR3 spans 14 amino acids. The CDR3 here is CASGGTPANYGYTF. CDR3 nucleotides: TGTGCCAGCGGCGGGACCCCGGCCAACTATGGCTACACCTTC.

The V call is TRBV6-6, the J call TRBJ2-3; D unresolved. The length of the CDR3 is 12 residues. The V end was cut by 4 bases, the J end by 6 bases, with 8 bases between. Germline V lookup: CDR1 MNHNY, CDR2 SVGAGI (reference sequence). The CDR3 region is CASSSLGDTQYF. The CDR3 region has the DNA TGTGCCAGCAGTTCCCTCGGTGATACGCAGTATTTT.